This entry lists 28 T cell receptor beta chains sequenced from one sample in a study of blood T cell repertoires in COVID-19. The protocol was immunoSEQ multiplex PCR, while the TCRdb copy is restricted to in-frame clones and leaves out a portion. Found here are about 330,000 clones, around 88% of them singletons; the top ten hold about 1.2%. Source material: peripheral blood. Every receptor here comes from a woman between 50 and 59 years old with acute or convalescent COVID-19.

Details on this clone: The same CDR3 also results from other DNA sequences found in this sample. V usage is TRBV11-2 and J usage is TRBJ1-1; 7 nucleotides agree with TRBD1. The germline CDR1 and CDR2 sequences are SGHAT and FQNNGV. V lost 1 base to trimming and J lost 5 bases; unmatched junction nucleotides: 1. The CDR3 covers 13 residues. The chain's CDR3 is CASSLAGGTEAFF. The DNA for the CDR3 is TGTGCCAGCAGCTTAGCAGGGGGGACTGAAGCTTTCTTT.

The chain recombines TRBV6-5 with TRBJ1-2, with 7 bases fitting TRBD1. Germline V gene sequence: CDR1 MNHEY, CDR2 SVGAGI. The J segment lost 2 bases and the V segment lost 6 bases, leaving 9 bases of the junction unmatched. The CDR3 extends over 15 amino acids. The CDR3, as DNA: TGTGCCAGCAGAGAGGACAGGCGATTAAACTATGGCTACACCTTC. Its translation is CASREDRRLNYGYTF.

J is TRBJ2-2 and V is TRBV19; no firm D call. Looked up from germline, CDR1 is LNHDA and CDR2 is SQIVND (reference sequence). This CDR3 region has 11 residues. V was pared by 7 bases and J by 7 bases, with 7 bases between. This chain's CDR3 is CASTKIGELFF. The DNA for the CDR3 is TGTGCCAGTACCAAAATCGGGGAGCTGTTTTTT.

This clone came up a few times. V usage is TRBV18 and J usage is TRBJ2-1; 10 bases match TRBD2. The CDR3 runs 14 residues. The germline V gene encodes CDR1 KGHSH and CDR2 LQKENI. V was clipped by 1 base and J by 9 bases; unmatched bases: 3. CDR3 in amino acids: CASSPQREGGEQFF. Here the CDR3 DNA reads TGTGCCAGCTCACCACAGCGGGAGGGTGGTGAGCAGTTCTTC.

Concerning this clone itself: Other nucleotide sequences from this sample produce the same CDR3. V is TRBV2 and J is TRBJ1-5; weak D call: TRBD1 (5 bases). Trimming cost V 4 bases and J 6 bases, with 10 bases left between them. Germline CDR1 is SNHLY and CDR2 is FYNNEI. CDR3 length equals 13 residues. The CDR3 DNA is TGTGCCAGCAGTGGGCAGGGTGGTCAGCCCCAGCATTTT. Translated: CASSGQGGQPQHF.

The chain recombines TRBV6-2 or TRBV6-3 with TRBJ2-1, with 7 bases identical to TRBD1. The CDR3 contains 13 residues. V trimming: 2 bases; J trimming: 8 bases; junction bases outside the gene matches: 3. CDR1 and CDR2 (germline): MNHEY, SVGEGT. In DNA, the CDR3 is TGTGCCAGCAGTTACGGGACAGCCGATGAGCAGTTCTTC. Translated: CASSYGTADEQFF.

This rearrangement joins TRBV2 to TRBJ1-1; TRBD1 agrees at 9 bases. Germline V gives CDR1 SNHLY, CDR2 FYNNEI. CDR3 length equals 12 residues. V shed 6 bases, J shed 8 bases, and the junction held 4 bases outside the gene matches. Here the CDR3 DNA reads TGTGCCAGCAGAGACGGACAGGGGGAAGCTTTCTTT. It yields the protein CASRDGQGEAFF.

The chain recombines TRBV20-1 with TRBJ2-7; tentatively, D is TRBD2 (5 bases). V lost 6 bases to trimming and J lost 3 bases, with 9 bases between them. The germline CDR1 and CDR2 sequences are DFQATT and SNEGSKA (reference sequence). The CDR3 extends over 11 amino acids. This CDR3 is CSAGRGYEQYF. Written as DNA, the CDR3 is TGCAGTGCCGGACGGGGCTACGAGCAGTACTTC.

CDR3 bases: TGTGCCAGCAGTTTCGCAGTCGGGACAGGGACCAATCAGCCCCAGCATTTT. It codes for CASSFAVGTGTNQPQHF. The V call is TRBV27, the J call TRBJ1-5; the match to TRBD1 covers 9 bases. Germline V CDR1 and CDR2: MNHEY, SMNVEV (reference sequence). The CDR3 runs 17 residues. The V gene end was trimmed by 3 bases and the J gene end by 3 bases; junction bases not matched to a gene: 9.

This chain connects TRBV21-1 to TRBJ2-6; the D call TRBD2 from the table was never checked on the DNA. TRBV21-1 is labeled a pseudogene. The CDR3 contains 18 residues. The CDR3 region is CASSSRAGTPSGANVLTF. In nucleotides, the CDR3 is TGTGCCAGCAGCTCGCGCGCAGGGACTCCCTCTGGGGCCAACGTCCTGACTTTC.

The CDR3 nucleotides read TGTGCCAGCATCCTAGGCCTCCGGGAGACCCAGTACTTC. This encodes CASILGLRETQYF. This chain connects TRBV2 to TRBJ2-5; D unclear. CDR3 length equals 13 residues. CDR1 is SNHLY and CDR2 is FYNNEI in the germline V gene. V lost 7 bases and J lost 5, with 14 bases in between.

The CDR3, as DNA: TGTGCCTGGGAGGGGGCTGGTGAAGCTTTCTTT. As protein: CAWEGAGEAFF. J is TRBJ1-1 and V is TRBV30, with 7 bases lining up with TRBD1. The CDR3 runs 11 residues. The V segment lost 5 bases and the J segment 7 bases; nucleotides outside the gene matches: 4. The germline V gene encodes CDR1 GTSNPN and CDR2 SVGIG (reference sequence).

The V gene is TRBV7-9, the J gene TRBJ1-1; 8 nucleotides align to TRBD1. J lost 9 bases, V lost 1 base, and 7 bases had no gene match. The CDR3 spans 14 residues. Per germline, CDR1 SEHNR and CDR2 FQNEAQ (reference sequence). The CDR3 DNA reads as TGTGCCAGCAGCTTAGGAGCGGGACAGGTTAAAGCTTTCTTT. Translating gives CASSLGAGQVKAFF.

This sequence joins TRBV10-3 and TRBJ2-7; 7 nucleotides align to TRBD2. Looked up from germline, CDR1 is ENHRY and CDR2 is SYGVKD. This CDR3 has 15 amino acids. The trim removed 6 bases at V and 0 bases at J, leaving 8 bases unmatched. The CDR3 bases are TGTGCCATCAGGACGGCTAGCGGTACCTCCTACGAGCAGTACTTC. Translated: CAIRTASGTSYEQYF.

Here the CDR3 reads CASSIRGSIAFF. CDR3 DNA sequence: TGTGCCAGTAGCATCAGGGGATCGATCGCTTTCTTT. The chain carries TRBV19 and TRBJ1-1, with D perhaps TRBD1 (6 bases). Germline loops: CDR1 LNHDA, CDR2 SQIVND (reference sequence). Trimming left V 6 bases short and J 11 bases short, with 16 bases between. The CDR3 totals 12 residues.

This sequence joins TRBV3-1 (or the pseudogene TRBV3-2) and TRBJ1-2; D is perhaps TRBD1 (5 bases). This CDR3 is 14 amino acids long. The germline V and J ends were trimmed by 1 base and 8 bases, with 14 bases remaining between them. Per germline, CDR1 LGHDT and CDR2 YNNKEL (reference sequence). The CDR3 protein is CASSQGAGMEGYTF. The CDR3 nucleotides are TGTGCCAGCAGCCAAGGGGCAGGGATGGAGGGCTACACCTTC.

This sequence joins TRBV29-1 and TRBJ2-3; 9 bases fit TRBD1. This CDR3 has 14 residues. Losses at the gene ends were 6 bases for V and 2 bases for J; bases not matched to a gene: 6. Germline assignment: CDR1 SQVTM and CDR2 ANQGSEA. This chain's CDR3 is CSVTGTGLTDTQYF. The CDR3, as DNA: TGCAGCGTGACCGGGACAGGGCTCACAGATACGCAGTATTTT.

This clone was picked up a small number of times. This chain joins TRBV5-1 and TRBJ2-1; tentative D call: TRBD2 (7 bases). Germline lookup yields CDR1 SGHRS and CDR2 YFSETQ. The CDR3 spans 14 residues. The V end was cut by 1 base, the J end by 9 bases, with 14 bases between. The CDR3 here is CASSLHGGAPEQFF. CDR3 coding DNA: TGCGCCAGCAGCTTGCATGGGGGGGCGCCTGAGCAGTTCTTC.

The J gene is TRBJ2-7, the V gene TRBV7-9; 9 bases fit TRBD2. The CDR3 loop spans 15 amino acids. Germline CDR1 SEHNR, CDR2 FQNEAQ (reference sequence). Trimming at V came to 7 bases and at J to 5 bases, leaving 12 bases not matched to a gene. The CDR3 coding sequence is TGTGCCAGCACCCCCCTAGGGACTAGCCTCGACGAGCAGTACTTC. It translates to CASTPLGTSLDEQYF.

V usage is TRBV6-4 and J usage is TRBJ2-3; D unclear. Deletions cut 5 bases from V and 3 bases from J, with 18 bases between. Germline V gene sequence: CDR1 MRHNA, CDR2 SNTAGT. The CDR3 length is 16 residues. The CDR3 here is CASSKSSGSLTDTQYF. The CDR3 DNA is TGTGCCAGCAGTAAATCCTCCGGGTCATTAACAGATACGCAGTATTTT.

The chain combines TRBV5-1 with TRBJ2-1, with a weak D call TRBD2 (6 bases). V lost 3 bases and J 1 base, leaving 11 bases between the germline ends. Per the germline V gene, CDR1 is SGHRS and CDR2 is YFSETQ. CDR3 length: 15 amino acids. CDR3 residues: CASSSGTGSYNEQFF. CDR3 DNA sequence: TGCGCCAGCAGCTCCGGGACTGGGTCCTACAATGAGCAGTTCTTC.

About this clone itself: This same CDR3 is encoded by further DNA sequences in the sample. The chain links TRBV9 to TRBJ1-2; 8 positions agree with TRBD1. This CDR3 has 15 residues. Germline CDR1 is SGDLS and CDR2 is YYNGEE. The junction had 5 bases not matched to a gene; V was cut back by 2 bases and J by 2 bases. CDR3 loop: CASSVDWTGNYGYTF. The DNA for the CDR3 is TGTGCCAGCAGCGTGGATTGGACAGGGAACTATGGCTACACCTTC.

This rearrangement joins TRBV30 to TRBJ2-7; possible D gene TRBD2, 5 bases. Germline V gives CDR1 GTSNPN, CDR2 SVGIG (reference sequence). V was trimmed by 1 base and J by 5 bases, leaving 9 bases between them. This CDR3 region has 12 residues. The CDR3 region has the DNA TGTGCCTGGAGTGAGGACTTAAACGAGCAGTACTTC. Encoded protein: CAWSEDLNEQYF.

The genes are TRBV2 and TRBJ1-6, with TRBD1 identical over 10 bases. V shed 6 bases, J shed 8 bases, and the junction held 7 bases outside the gene matches. CDR1 is SNHLY and CDR2 is FYNNEI in the germline V gene. The CDR3 contains 15 residues. CDR3 coding DNA: TGTGCCAGCAGCCCCGACAGGGGGCTGGATTCACCCCTCCACTTT. Its protein product is CASSPDRGLDSPLHF.

The sample holds a few counts of this clone. The J gene is TRBJ1-4, the V gene TRBV7-2; no clear D gene. V shed 2 bases and J shed 5 bases, with 12 bases lying between them. Germline CDR1 is SGHTA and CDR2 is FQGNSA. This CDR3 comprises 15 residues. The CDR3 reads CASSLWSTNNEKLFF. CDR3 coding DNA: TGTGCCAGCAGCTTATGGTCCACAAACAATGAAAAACTGTTTTTT.

This sequence joins TRBV6-2 or TRBV6-3 and TRBJ2-3; unclear D gene. V was clipped by 2 bases and J by 8 bases, with 14 bases between them. In germline, CDR1 is MNHEY, CDR2 SVGEGT. The CDR3 consists of 14 residues. DNA for the CDR3: TGTGCCAGCAGTTACACCTTGGCCTCAGGTACGCAGTATTTT. Its translation is CASSYTLASGTQYF.

The chain combines TRBV7-9 with TRBJ2-5, with a tentative D call TRBD2 (5 bases). The V end lost 2 bases, the J end lost 1 base, and 20 bases lay between the germline ends. CDR1 is SEHNR and CDR2 is FQNEAQ in the germline V gene (reference sequence). The CDR3 sequence is 18 residues long. The CDR3: CASSLTPFASRSQETQYF. The DNA for the CDR3 is TGTGCCAGCAGCTTAACCCCCTTCGCTAGCCGAAGCCAAGAGACCCAGTACTTC.

In nucleotides, the CDR3 is TGTGCCAGCACCAACCTCAGGGATACTGAAGCTTTCTTT. Translation: CASTNLRDTEAFF. The rearrangement joins TRBV12-3 or TRBV12-4 to TRBJ1-1; tentative D call: TRBD1 (5 bases). Trimming removed 7 bases from V and 5 bases from J, with 14 bases in between. This CDR3 has 13 amino acids.